These 18 T cell receptor beta chains came from one sample sequenced in a study of shared clonotypes between healthy human individuals. Clones were sequenced by immunoSEQ multiplex PCR, and TCRdb holds only the in-frame ones, with some missing. The data show 2,500,000 or so clones, 93% seen once. Sequencing was carried out using naive CD4+ T cells from PBMCs. Subset meaning: CD45RA+ positively selected. These receptors came from a man aged 18 to 35 in good health. Some clones in this sample may be carry-over from other donors' samples.

This chain connects TRBV5-4 to TRBJ2-3, with TRBD2 identical over 8 bases. Trimming took 5 bases from V and 4 from J; bases not matched to a gene: 9. CDR3 size: 15 residues. The germline gives CDR1 SGHNT, CDR2 YYREEE (reference sequence). The CDR3 DNA is TGTGCCAGCAGGCGGGTTGGCGGGAGGTCAGATACGCAGTATTTT. Translation gives CASRRVGGRSDTQYF.

The rearrangement joins TRBV10-3 to TRBJ2-3; 7 nucleotides agree with TRBD1. The V segment lost 10 bases and the J segment 2 bases; nucleotides outside the gene matches: 9. There are 14 residues in the CDR3. The germline gives CDR1 ENHRY, CDR2 SYGVKD. DNA for the CDR3: TGTGCCACTGGGGTGGACAGGACCACAGATACGCAGTATTTT. As protein: CATGVDRTTDTQYF.

This clone has only one observation. V and J are TRBV7-3 and TRBJ1-2, with D maybe TRBD1 (6 bases). The CDR3 has 13 amino acids. Deletions cut 0 bases from V and 8 bases from J, with 10 bases between. CDR1 and CDR2 (germline): SGHTA, FQGTGA. CDR3 residues: CASSLTLGGGYTF. The CDR3 coding sequence is TGTGCCAGCAGCTTAACGTTAGGGGGAGGCTACACCTTC.

The V gene is TRBV7-9, the J gene TRBJ2-1; D is ambiguous. V dropped 1 base and J dropped 3 bases, with 10 bases sitting between them. Germline assignment: CDR1 SEHNR and CDR2 FQNEAQ (reference sequence). The CDR3 has 15 amino acids. CDR3 coding DNA: TGTGCCAGCAGCTTAGGGCCCCCCGTCTACAATGAGCAGTTCTTC. Translated: CASSLGPPVYNEQFF.

The chain recombines TRBV2 with TRBJ2-7; D is undetermined. Germline lookup yields CDR1 SNHLY and CDR2 FYNNEI. Between the trimmed V and J ends, which lost 4 bases and 3 bases, there was a span of 10 bases. The CDR3 runs 13 residues. CDR3 residues: CASSVGLHYEQYF. In nucleotides, the CDR3 is TGTGCCAGCAGTGTCGGTTTACACTACGAGCAGTACTTC.

This clone turned up a few times. The genes are TRBV30 and TRBJ1-1, with D possibly being TRBD1 (5 bases). This CDR3 contains 12 residues. Germline values: CDR1 GTSNPN, CDR2 SVGIG (reference sequence). V lost 2 bases and J lost 5, with 9 bases in between. The CDR3 region has the DNA TGTGCCTGGAGTCGGGGGGAGACTGAAGCTTTCTTT. This encodes CAWSRGETEAFF.

The chain has TRBV15 and TRBJ2-6; 7 bases line up with TRBD1. The length of the CDR3 is 16 residues. With V trimmed by 0 bases and J by 2 bases, 1 base remained unmatched. Germline lookup yields CDR1 LNHNV and CDR2 YYDKDF (reference sequence). This chain's CDR3 is CATSRETGAGANVLTF. The CDR3 coding sequence is TGTGCCACCAGCAGAGAAACAGGGGCTGGGGCCAACGTCCTGACTTTC.

Concerning this clone itself: The sample contains more than one DNA sequence encoding this CDR3. This sequence joins TRBV11-2 and TRBJ2-7; no clear D gene. The germline V gene encodes CDR1 SGHAT and CDR2 FQNNGV. This CDR3 comprises 13 residues. Trimming took off 0 bases at V and 3 bases at J, with 6 bases between the two ends. CDR3 sequence reads: CASSLDRIYEQYF. The CDR3 nucleotides read TGTGCCAGCAGCTTAGACAGGATCTACGAGCAGTACTTC.

The CDR3 sequence is CASSYSNDYGYTF. The CDR3 region has the DNA TGTGCCAGCAGTTACTCGAACGACTATGGCTACACCTTC. V is TRBV6-5 and J is TRBJ1-2, with D uncertain. This CDR3 has 13 residues. Trimming pared 0 bases from V and 3 bases from J, leaving 5 bases between. In germline, CDR1 is MNHEY, CDR2 SVGAGI.

The chain carries TRBV10-2 and TRBJ2-5; no clear D gene. In germline, CDR1 is WSHSY, CDR2 SAAADI. The CDR3 runs to 12 residues. V lost 6 bases, J lost 4 bases, and 9 bases lay in between. CDR3 nucleotides: TGCGCCAGCAGCGCGTCCGTAGAGACCCAGTACTTC. It codes for CASSASVETQYF.

The chain couples TRBV10-2 to TRBJ2-1; D is undetermined. The CDR3 length is 12 residues. The germline CDR1 and CDR2 sequences are WSHSY and SAAADI. Trimming cost V 7 bases and J 6 bases, with 10 bases left between them. CDR3 coding DNA: TGCGCCAGCAAAGTAGGGCCCAATGAGCAGTTCTTC. Translated: CASKVGPNEQFF.

V and J are TRBV10-3 and TRBJ2-1, with 8 bases lining up with TRBD1. V was clipped by 6 bases and J by 4 bases; unmatched bases: 17. This CDR3 has 18 residues. The germline CDR1 and CDR2 sequences are ENHRY and SYGVKD. The CDR3: CAISSGTGNGLVYNEQFF. CDR3 DNA sequence: TGTGCCATCAGCTCCGGGACAGGAAACGGCCTCGTATACAATGAGCAGTTCTTC.

The CDR3 bases are TGCAGCGTTGCCCTGAGGGTTGCACAGAACACTGAAGCTTTCTTT. As protein: CSVALRVAQNTEAFF. This chain links TRBV29-1 with TRBJ1-1; D not resolved. With 4 bases removed from V and 1 base from J, the gap between germline ends came to 16 bases. The CDR3 extends over 15 amino acids. Germline V gives CDR1 SQVTM, CDR2 ANQGSEA.

This chain uses TRBV5-4 with TRBJ1-1; D is unresolved. The germline V gene encodes CDR1 SGHNT and CDR2 YYREEE (reference sequence). The CDR3 extends over 15 amino acids. With 4 bases removed from V and 2 bases from J, the gap between germline ends came to 15 bases. In DNA form, the CDR3 reads TGTGCCAGCAGCCCTCATCCCCTGAGCAACACTGAAGCTTTCTTT. This translates into CASSPHPLSNTEAFF.

The genes are TRBV5-4 and TRBJ2-7; 10 positions agree with TRBD1. The CDR3 has 14 amino acids. Losses at the gene ends were 3 bases for V and 6 bases for J; bases not matched to a gene: 6. Looked up from germline, CDR1 is SGHNT and CDR2 is YYREEE (reference sequence). CDR3 sequence reads: CASSWGGQGGEQYF. As DNA, the CDR3 is TGTGCCAGCAGCTGGGGCGGACAGGGGGGCGAGCAGTACTTC.

The table lists this clone with a count of one. The gene calls are TRBV7-2 and TRBJ2-2; possibly TRBD1 for D (5 bases). Per the germline V gene, CDR1 is SGHTA and CDR2 is FQGNSA. Trimming removed 5 bases at V and 1 base at J, with 14 bases between. This CDR3 region has 16 residues. The CDR3 sequence is CASSRFGQGNTGELFF. CDR3 DNA: TGTGCCAGCAGCCGATTCGGGCAGGGGAACACCGGGGAGCTGTTTTTT.

This clone came up once. The CDR3 region is CATWDRYNSPLHF. The CDR3 DNA sequence: TGTGCCACCTGGGACAGATATAATTCACCCCTCCACTTT. This sequence joins TRBV6-5 and TRBJ1-6; TRBD1 matches 7 bases. The CDR3 extends over 13 amino acids. The V gene's germline CDR1 is MNHEY and CDR2 SVGAGI. Trimming took 10 bases from V and 4 from J; bases not matched to a gene: 4.

The chain recombines TRBV25-1 with TRBJ2-7; 8 bases line up with TRBD1. Trimming at V came to 7 bases and at J to 7 bases, leaving 12 bases not matched to a gene. CDR3 length equals 14 residues. Germline lookup yields CDR1 MGHDK and CDR2 SYGVNS. CDR3 DNA sequence: TGTGCCAGCACGGCAGGGGGCGCCGTTACGGAGCAGTACTTC. This translates into CASTAGGAVTEQYF.